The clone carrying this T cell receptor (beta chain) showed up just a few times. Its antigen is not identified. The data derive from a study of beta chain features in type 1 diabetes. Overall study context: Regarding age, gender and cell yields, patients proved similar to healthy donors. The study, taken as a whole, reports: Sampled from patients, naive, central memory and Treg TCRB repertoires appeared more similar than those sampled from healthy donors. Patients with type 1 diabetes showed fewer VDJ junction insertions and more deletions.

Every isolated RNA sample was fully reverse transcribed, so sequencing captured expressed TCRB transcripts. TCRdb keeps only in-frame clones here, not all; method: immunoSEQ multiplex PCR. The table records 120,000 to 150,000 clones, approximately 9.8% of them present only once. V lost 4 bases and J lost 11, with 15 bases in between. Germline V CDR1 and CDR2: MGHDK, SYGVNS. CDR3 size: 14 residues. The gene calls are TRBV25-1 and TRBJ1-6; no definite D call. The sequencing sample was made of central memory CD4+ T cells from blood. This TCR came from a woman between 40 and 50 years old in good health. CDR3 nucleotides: TGTGCCAGCAGTGTTCCCGGTGGGCAGCCACCCCTCCACTTT. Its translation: CASSVPGGQPPLHF.